Each of the 8 T cell receptor beta chains below was sequenced from the same sample in a study of vaccination effects on CD4 cells after COVID-19. Sequencing was preceded by expansion of antigen-specific CD4+ T cells with viral peptide pools in the ViraFEST assay. With more than 9 days of culture completed, CD4+ T cells were isolated. Infection dated between March and December 2020, before the Alpha, Beta and Delta variants reached the United States. Their recognized antigens are unknown. The repertoire was sequenced with immunoSEQ multiplex PCR; TCRdb's copy has only in-frame clones and lacks some. The data hold 55,000 to 90,000 clones, with about 69% observed a single time. The sample here was CD4+ T cells from PBMCs cultured with HIV peptides, taken before COVID-19 vaccination. As for subset: HIV-1 Nef peptide pool negative control/reference culture. The receptors shown here come from a human donor who had a prior SARS-CoV-2 infection.

The chain carries TRBV19 and TRBJ1-1; a weak D match, TRBD1 (6 bases). The CDR3 extends over 15 amino acids. Germline lookup yields CDR1 LNHDA and CDR2 SQIVND (reference sequence). V lost 7 bases, J lost 4 bases, and 19 bases lay in between. CDR3 protein: CASIDGGGGVTEAFF. DNA for the CDR3: TGTGCCAGTATCGACGGTGGGGGCGGGGTCACTGAAGCTTTCTTT.

CDR3 coding DNA: TGTGCCAGCAGTTTATTTGCCGGGGACAGTATGACTGAAGCTTTCTTT. Amino acids: CASSLFAGDSMTEAFF. The chain carries TRBV27 and TRBJ1-1, with TRBD1 identical over 7 bases. The CDR3 length is 16 residues. Germline V lookup: CDR1 MNHEY, CDR2 SMNVEV (reference sequence). V trimming: 1 base; J trimming: 5 bases; junction bases outside the gene matches: 10.

This chain links TRBV20-1 with TRBJ2-3; 8 nucleotides match TRBD2. This CDR3 has 14 residues. With V trimmed by 3 bases and J by 4 bases, 6 bases remained unmatched. In germline, CDR1 is DFQATT, CDR2 SNEGSKA (reference sequence). In nucleotides, the CDR3 is TGCAGTGCTAGTAGGAACGGGAGGGCAGATACGCAGTATTTT. It yields the protein CSASRNGRADTQYF.

The chain employs TRBV18 and TRBJ1-2, with 7 nucleotides matching TRBD1. Per the germline V gene, CDR1 is KGHSH and CDR2 is LQKENI. The CDR3 is 15 residues long. The ends lost 2 bases at V and 4 bases at J; junction bases unmatched: 7. The chain's CDR3 is CASSPRGQSIYGYTF. The CDR3 DNA is TGTGCCAGCTCACCAAGGGGACAGTCAATCTATGGCTACACCTTC. Full variable domain (missing parts from reference TRBV18 and TRBJ1-2): NAGVMQNPRHLVRRRGQEARLRCSPMKGHSHVYWYRQLPEEGLKFMVYLQKENIIDESGMPKERFSAEFPKEGPSILRIQQVVRGDSAAYFCASSPRGQSIYGYTFGSGTRLTVV.

This chain's CDR3 is CASSLTSGANTGELFF. In DNA, the CDR3 is TGTGCCAGCAGCTTGACTAGCGGAGCAAACACCGGGGAGCTGTTTTTT. The chain recombines TRBV7-2 with TRBJ2-2, with TRBD2 identical over 9 bases. The ends lost 3 bases at V and 2 bases at J; junction bases unmatched: 4. Germline V lookup: CDR1 SGHTA, CDR2 FQGNSA. This CDR3 region has 16 residues.

The chain couples TRBV9 to TRBJ2-3; D may be TRBD2 (5 bases). This CDR3 has 16 residues. Germline values: CDR1 SGDLS, CDR2 YYNGEE. Trimming shortened V by 0 bases and J by 4 bases, and 15 bases separated the two germline ends. The chain's CDR3 is CASSVEWGLGADTQYF. The CDR3 bases are TGTGCCAGCAGCGTAGAATGGGGTTTGGGAGCAGATACGCAGTATTTT.

This clone was detected only once. J is TRBJ2-5 and V is TRBV5-4; 12 bases match TRBD2. Per the germline V gene, CDR1 is SGHNT and CDR2 is YYREEE (reference sequence). The CDR3 has 19 residues. The junction had 13 bases not matched to a gene; V was cut back by 0 bases and J by 4 bases. CDR3 loop: CASSLGPTLLAGGGETQYF. CDR3 nucleotide sequence: TGTGCCAGCAGCTTGGGTCCCACTCTACTAGCGGGAGGTGGAGAGACCCAGTACTTC.

The chain couples TRBV19 to TRBJ2-5; the D call may be TRBD1 or TRBD2 (6 bases each). There are 16 residues in the CDR3. The germline gives CDR1 LNHDA, CDR2 SQIVND (reference sequence). The V gene lost 3 bases and the J gene lost 5 bases, with 19 bases spanning the gap. CDR3 in DNA: TGTGCCAGTAGTATGAGGGCGGGACAACGGTTGGAGACCCAGTACTTC. It translates to CASSMRAGQRLETQYF.